The 27 T cell receptor beta chains below come from one sample, sequenced in a study of T cells in Graves' hyperthyroidism and ophthalmopathy (dated by TCRdb to the late 2010s). Libraries were made using multiplex PCR. Sequencing instrument: Illumina HiSeq 2000. The TCR beta CDR3 regions were amplified from the RNA transcripts. For the first round of RT-PCR on the TCR CDR3, the HTBI primer set was used together with the Qiagen OneStep RT-PCR kit. TCRdb reprocessed the public reads (quality trimming at Q25 with fastp, clone calling with MiXCR) and kept in-frame beta chains. Entries are consolidated by CDR3 protein sequence, retaining the most common genes and DNA. The sample table records a few hundred thousand distinct CDR3 sequences; about 16% of these occur just once. Roughly 3% of the sample comes from the top ten. The sequenced material came from blood. These receptors were collected from a woman aged 40 to 55 with Graves' ophthalmopathy.

Details on this clonotype: This clone may be a read error of a much larger clone one base away. Lacking the conserved final phenylalanine or tryptophan, this CDR3 likely reflects a read error. V usage is TRBV5-6 and J usage is TRBJ1-1; no definite D call. V was cut by 5 bases and J by 0 bases, with 14 bases left in between. There are 15 residues in the CDR3. Germline V gene data show CDR1 as SGHDT and CDR2 as YYEEEE. The CDR3 protein is CASSPAGRMNTEAFS. CDR3 bases: TGTGCCAGCAGTCCCGCGGGGAGAATGAACACTGAAGCTTTCTCT.

This clonotype was seen ten or more times. The chain uses TRBV5-1 and TRBJ1-1; D gene unclear. V was shortened by 0 bases and J by 1 base, with 7 bases between the two germline ends. In germline, CDR1 is SGHRS, CDR2 YFSETQ. The CDR3 has 14 residues. The CDR3 here is CASSLVGGNTEAFF. The CDR3 DNA reads as TGCGCCAGCAGCTTGGTTGGAGGGAACACTGAAGCTTTCTTT.

This rearrangement joins TRBV5-1 to TRBJ1-2; D is uncertain. Germline values: CDR1 SGHRS, CDR2 YFSETQ. The CDR3 covers 13 residues. Trimming pared 1 base from V and 8 bases from J, leaving 12 bases between. This CDR3 is CASSLTTTGGYTF. The DNA of the CDR3 is TGCGCCAGCAGCTTGACGACTACGGGAGGCTACACCTTC.

Comments on this clonotype: One junction end does not reproduce the germline sequence, and a read error may be involved. The chain links TRBV6-1 to TRBJ2-1; D perhaps matches TRBD1 (6 bases). Germline values: CDR1 MNHNS, CDR2 SASEGT. The CDR3 is made up of 14 amino acids. The CDR3 coding sequence is TGTGCCAGCAGTCAGGGGAGCTCCTACAATGAGCAGTCCTTC. Translated: CASSQGSSYNEQSF.

A note on this clonotype: This sequence may be a read error, since a much larger clone differs from it by one base. The J gene is TRBJ2-7, the V gene TRBV20-1; D is possibly TRBD1 (6 bases). CDR3 length: 13 amino acids. CDR1 and CDR2 from the germline V gene are DFQATT and SNEGSKA (reference sequence). V was clipped by 3 bases and J by 3 bases, with 12 bases between them. CDR3 DNA sequence: TGCAGTGCTAGGGGGGCCACACGCTACGAGCAGTACTTC. It translates to CSARGATRYEQYF.

This clonotype was recorded at least ten times. The chain has TRBV7-8 and TRBJ1-1; D is undetermined. The CDR3 spans 12 residues. Trimming shortened V by 5 bases and J by 6 bases, and 10 bases separated the two germline ends. Germline values: CDR1 SGHVS, CDR2 FQNEAQ. CDR3: CASSTAVAEAFF. In nucleotides, the CDR3 is TGTGCCAGCAGCACGGCCGTGGCTGAAGCTTTCTTT.

This clonotype was recorded at least ten times. The J gene is TRBJ2-1, the V gene TRBV20-1; 9 bases are a match to TRBD1. Germline CDR1 reads DFQATT; CDR2 reads SNEGSKA (reference sequence). This CDR3 has 12 amino acids. The V and J ends lost 4 bases and 14 bases, in that order; junction bases with no gene match: 9. DNA for the CDR3: TGCAGTGCTAATTGGAGGACAGGGGTTAAGTTCTTC. Encoded protein: CSANWRTGVKFF.

This clonotype came up many times. The genes are TRBV18 and TRBJ2-7, with D unclear. V lost 3 bases and J 3 bases, leaving 9 bases between the germline ends. The CDR3 is 13 amino acids. The germline gives CDR1 KGHSH, CDR2 LQKENI. The CDR3 region is CASSPGLNYEQYF. The CDR3 DNA reads as TGTGCCAGCTCACCTGGGTTGAACTACGAGCAGTACTTC.

The J gene is TRBJ2-3, the V gene TRBV27, with D perhaps being TRBD1 or TRBD2 (5 bases each). Trimming pared 3 bases from V and 0 bases from J, leaving 37 bases between. The CDR3 loop spans 24 amino acids. CDR1 and CDR2 from the germline V gene are MNHEY and SMNVEV (reference sequence). In DNA, the CDR3 is TGTGCCAGCAGTTTTCCCACTAGAGGGGCCCCAACTCCGAGCAATACTTCTAGCACAGATACGCAGTATTTT. Encoded protein: CASSFPTRGAPTPSNTSSTDTQYF.

This chain links TRBV14 with TRBJ2-3; perhaps TRBD1 as D (5 bases). V was clipped by 4 bases and J by 7 bases, with 9 bases between them. The CDR3 is 12 amino acids. Germline V gene sequence: CDR1 SGHDN, CDR2 FVKESK. CDR3 DNA sequence: TGTGCCAGCAGCCTTACAGGCAATACGCAGTATTTT. The encoded protein is CASSLTGNTQYF.

This clonotype has ten or more counts. This sequence joins TRBV29-1 and TRBJ2-3, with D uncertain. Trimming stripped 0 bases from V and 1 base from J, with 2 bases between. Germline CDR1 SQVTM, CDR2 ANQGSEA. The CDR3 totals 12 residues. CDR3 DNA: TGCAGCGTTGAAGAGGGCACAGATACGCAGTATTTT. It is translated as CSVEEGTDTQYF.

This clonotype was picked up many times. Here the CDR3 reads CSASFGTSGGMETQYF. The DNA for the CDR3 is TGCAGTGCTAGCTTCGGGACTAGCGGGGGGATGGAGACCCAGTACTTC. The chain employs TRBV20-1 and TRBJ2-5; 15 nucleotides agree with TRBD2. The CDR3 is 16 residues long. Germline V gene data show CDR1 as DFQATT and CDR2 as SNEGSKA (reference sequence). The V gene end was trimmed by 3 bases and the J gene end by 5 bases; junction bases not matched to a gene: 7.

The gene calls are TRBV12-3 or TRBV12-4 and TRBJ1-1; weak D call: TRBD1 (5 bases). The V and J ends lost 4 bases and 8 bases respectively, with 11 bases between them. The CDR3 is 12 amino acids. The CDR3 DNA follows: TGTGCCAGCAGTTGGCGGGGCACGGAAGCTTTCTTT. Translating it yields CASSWRGTEAFF.

The sample holds a few counts of this clonotype. The chain employs TRBV20-1 and TRBJ2-7; TRBD1 aligns across 7 bases. J was trimmed by 6 bases and V by 6 bases; bases with no gene match: 17. This CDR3 has 15 residues. Germline loops: CDR1 DFQATT, CDR2 SNEGSKA (reference sequence). The CDR3 DNA reads as TGCAGTGCCCCTACAGGGGAAGGTGCGAAGGGCGAGCAGTACTTC. It encodes CSAPTGEGAKGEQYF.

This clonotype was counted ten times or more. This chain connects TRBV18 to TRBJ2-7; D not resolved. V was cut by 2 bases and J by 6 bases, with 17 bases left in between. The CDR3 extends over 15 amino acids. From germline, CDR1 is KGHSH and CDR2 LQKENI. CDR3 sequence (DNA): TGTGCCAGCTCACCAGACCGCCAGACCCCCTTCGAGCAGTACTTC. Amino acids: CASSPDRQTPFEQYF.

The chain has TRBV7-3 and TRBJ2-1; D not resolved. Trimming took off 5 bases at V and 0 bases at J, with 14 bases between the two ends. Germline loops: CDR1 SGHTA, CDR2 FQGTGA. This CDR3 comprises 16 residues. The CDR3: CASSPHSASSYNEQFF. The CDR3 bases are TGTGCCAGCAGCCCCCATTCGGCTAGCTCCTACAATGAGCAGTTCTTC.

This clonotype was observed many times. This chain uses TRBV11-1 with TRBJ2-3; 9 nucleotides match TRBD2. J was trimmed by 1 base and V by 5 bases; bases with no gene match: 1. The CDR3 contains 14 residues. The germline V gene has CDR1 SGHAT and CDR2 FQDESV (reference sequence). The CDR3 spells CASSRGGGTDTQYF. The CDR3 nucleotides are TGTGCCAGCAGCCGCGGGGGGGGCACAGATACGCAGTATTTT. Full variable domain (missing parts from reference TRBV11-1 and TRBJ2-3): EAEVAQSPRYKITEKSQAVAFWCDPISGHATLYWYRQILGQGPELLVQFQDESVVDDSQLPKDRFSAERLKGVDSTLKIQPAELGDSAMYLCASSRGGGTDTQYFGPGTRLTVL.

The table lists this clonotype with many counts. The V call is TRBV12-3 or TRBV12-4, the J call TRBJ1-1, with D tentatively TRBD1 (5 bases). V lost 4 bases and J lost 5, with 11 bases in between. The CDR3 totals 13 residues. CDR3 loop: CASSSAGITEAFF. The CDR3 DNA sequence: TGTGCCAGCAGTTCCGCAGGGATAACTGAAGCTTTCTTT.

The rearrangement uses TRBV27 and TRBJ1-6; D call uncertain. There are 15 residues in the CDR3. The germline V and J ends were trimmed by 5 bases and 10 bases, with 18 bases remaining between them. The germline V gene encodes CDR1 MNHEY and CDR2 SMNVEV (reference sequence). In nucleotides, the CDR3 is TGTGCCAGCAGTCGCGACGGGGTAATTCGGTCACCCCTCCACTTT. Translation gives CASSRDGVIRSPLHF.

There are many counts of this clonotype. J is TRBJ2-7 and V is TRBV7-2; D call uncertain. V lost 8 bases and J 4 bases, leaving 12 bases between the germline ends. Germline V CDR1 and CDR2: SGHTA, FQGNSA. The CDR3 is 12 amino acids. The CDR3 here is CASSRVAYEQYF. The DNA of the CDR3 is TGTGCCAGCTCTCGGGTTGCTTACGAGCAGTACTTC.

The rearrangement uses TRBV5-6 and TRBJ2-2, with unresolved D. Trimming removed 4 bases at V and 8 bases at J, with 9 bases between. Germline V CDR1 and CDR2: SGHDT, YYEEEE. This CDR3 is 12 amino acids long. CDR3 nucleotide sequence: TGTGCCAGCAGCGTGAGAAATGGGGAGCTGTTTTTT. Amino acid sequence: CASSVRNGELFF.

This clonotype has ten or more counts. The rearrangement joins TRBV11-2 to TRBJ2-7; 9 bases fit TRBD2. CDR1 is SGHAT, CDR2 FQNNGV, per germline. Trimming cost V 3 bases and J 4 bases; bases outside gene matches: 10. The CDR3 runs to 16 residues. Here the CDR3 reads CASSFQPGLASYEQYF. The CDR3 DNA reads TGTGCCAGCAGCTTTCAACCGGGACTAGCATCGTACGAGCAGTACTTC.

This clonotype came up many times. The J gene is TRBJ1-1, the V gene TRBV3-1; D call uncertain. Germline CDR1 reads LGHDT; CDR2 reads YNNKEL (reference sequence). This CDR3 has 12 amino acids. Between the trimmed V and J ends, which lost 4 bases and 3 bases, there was a span of 6 bases. CDR3 region: CASSRTDTEAFF. Here the CDR3 DNA reads TGTGCCAGCAGCCGAACAGACACTGAAGCTTTCTTT. The full variable domain, its missing parts supplied by reference TRBV3-1 and TRBJ1-1, is DTAVSQTPKYLVTQMGNDKSIKCEQNLGHDTMYWYKQDSKKFLKIMFSYNNKELIINETVPNRFSPKSPDKAHLNLHINSLELGDSAVYFCASSRTDTEAFFGQGTRLTVV.

V usage is TRBV19 and J usage is TRBJ2-7; unclear D gene. Germline CDR1 reads LNHDA; CDR2 reads SQIVND (reference sequence). Deletions cut 1 base from V and 2 bases from J, with 9 bases between. CDR3 length equals 14 residues. The CDR3 DNA is TGTGCCAGTAGTATAGCTGTCGGAGCCTACGAGCAGTACTTC. Translating gives CASSIAVGAYEQYF. The variable domain in full, completed from reference TRBV19 and TRBJ2-7, reads DGGITQSPKYLFRKEGQNVTLSCEQNLNHDAMYWYRQDPGQGLRLIYYSQIVNDFQKGDIAEGYSVSREKKESFPLTVTSAQKNPTAFYLCASSIAVGAYEQYFGPGTRLTVT.

The table lists this clonotype with a few counts. The CDR3 coding sequence is TGTGCCAGCAGTTACTCGTCGGCTCCCCTCTACGAGCAGTACTTC. It yields the protein CASSYSSAPLYEQYF. The genes are TRBV6-5 and TRBJ2-7; D is undetermined. CDR3 length equals 15 residues. Trimming removed 0 bases at V and 3 bases at J, with 12 bases between. Germline lookup yields CDR1 MNHEY and CDR2 SVGAGI.

The chain uses TRBV5-6 and TRBJ2-6; possible D gene TRBD1, 5 bases. Per the germline V gene, CDR1 is SGHDT and CDR2 is YYEEEE. The CDR3 runs to 18 residues. V gave up 1 base and J gave up 0 bases, with 14 bases separating them. The CDR3 loop reads CASSLIGAGDSGANVLTF. The CDR3 DNA sequence: TGTGCCAGCAGCTTGATAGGGGCAGGAGACTCTGGGGCCAACGTCCTGACTTTC.

Many counts were recorded for this clonotype. The DNA of the CDR3 is TGTGCCAGCAGTTTAGCGGGACTCCCAGATACGCAGTATTTT. Translation: CASSLAGLPDTQYF. The V call is TRBV12-3 or TRBV12-4, the J call TRBJ2-3, with TRBD2 as a possible D gene (6 bases). The CDR3 covers 14 residues. The V gene lost 0 bases and the J gene lost 4 bases, with 8 bases spanning the gap.